The rows below give T cell receptor beta chains drawn from one sample of a study of T cell responses to AZD1222 COVID-19 vaccine. The method was immunoSEQ multiplex PCR; TCRdb's version includes in-frame clones alone and lacks a portion of them. Of more than 150,000 clones listed, 70% to 90% are singletons. This sample comprised peripheral blood, obtained on day 0 of AZD1222 vaccination. Source of these receptors: an adult in good health. Both conserved end residues are part of each CDR3. Each record gives: D gene, V gene, clone size, J gene, CDR3 DNA, CDR3 protein. A D gene is named only where the DNA matches it firmly. Only some rows state a clone size, as once, few, many or a class for expanded clones.

d_gene: NA; v_gene: TRBV21-1; abundance: NA; j_gene: TRBJ1-5; CDR3nt: TGTGCCAGCAGCAAAGACGAGGAGGTAAATAGCAATCAGCCCCAGCATTTT; CDR3aa: CASSKDEEVNSNQPQHF
d_gene: TRBD1; v_gene: TRBV7-7; abundance: NA; j_gene: TRBJ2-5; CDR3nt: TGTGCCAGCAGCTTAGGGGGCCTCACAGGGGGCAGGGGAGAGACCCAGTACTTC; CDR3aa: CASSLGGLTGGRGETQYF
d_gene: TRBD2; v_gene: TRBV29-1; abundance: once; j_gene: TRBJ2-4; CDR3nt: TGCAGCGTTGTCCGGTCTAGCGGACTAGCCAAAAACATTCAGTACTTC; CDR3aa: CSVVRSSGLAKNIQYF
d_gene: TRBD1; v_gene: TRBV24-1; abundance: NA; j_gene: TRBJ2-7; CDR3nt: TGTGCCACCAGTGGTTCCGGGACAGGGCTCTACGAGCAGTACTTC; CDR3aa: CATSGSGTGLYEQYF
d_gene: NA; v_gene: TRBV7-2; abundance: NA; j_gene: TRBJ1-5; CDR3nt: TGTGCCAGCAGCTTAGGATGGATAAGCAATCAGCCCCAGCATTTT; CDR3aa: CASSLGWISNQPQHF
d_gene: TRBD2; v_gene: TRBV5-1; abundance: NA; j_gene: TRBJ2-2; CDR3nt: TGCGCCAGCAGCTTGGTGGCTAGCGGGAGCGGGAGCACCGGGGAGCTGTTTTTT; CDR3aa: CASSLVASGSGSTGELFF
d_gene: NA; v_gene: TRBV5-1; abundance: NA; j_gene: TRBJ2-3; CDR3nt: TGCGCCAGCCGATGGATCGCCACAGATACGCAGTATTTT; CDR3aa: CASRWIATDTQYF
d_gene: NA; v_gene: TRBV6-2/TRBV6-3; abundance: NA; j_gene: TRBJ1-1; CDR3nt: TGTGCCAGCAGTTACCTCGGCGCGAACACTGAAGCTTTCTTT; CDR3aa: CASSYLGANTEAFF
d_gene: NA; v_gene: TRBV9; abundance: NA; j_gene: TRBJ2-2; CDR3nt: TGTGCCAGCAGCGTAGGGTCAACGAACACCGGGGAGCTGTTTTTT; CDR3aa: CASSVGSTNTGELFF
d_gene: TRBD1; v_gene: TRBV7-6; abundance: NA; j_gene: TRBJ1-4; CDR3nt: TGTGCCAGCAGCTTAGACGTGGCAGGGGGAGGGGAAAAACTGTTTTTT; CDR3aa: CASSLDVAGGGEKLFF
d_gene: NA; v_gene: TRBV3-1/TRBV3-2; abundance: NA; j_gene: TRBJ1-2; CDR3nt: TGTGCCAGCAGCCAAGAGACGGGTATCGGTGGCTACACCTTC; CDR3aa: CASSQETGIGGYTF
d_gene: NA; v_gene: TRBV7-3; abundance: NA; j_gene: TRBJ1-3; CDR3nt: TGTGCCAGCAGCTCCGGCGTTGGGGACACCATATATTTT; CDR3aa: CASSSGVGDTIYF
d_gene: NA; v_gene: TRBV6-2/TRBV6-3; abundance: NA; j_gene: TRBJ1-3; CDR3nt: TGTGCCAGCAGTTACTGGTCCGGCAGCATCTCTGGAAACACCATATATTTT; CDR3aa: CASSYWSGSISGNTIYF
d_gene: NA; v_gene: TRBV9; abundance: NA; j_gene: TRBJ1-4; CDR3nt: TGTGCCAGCAGCCCCCGGGGGTACCCGTATGAAAAACTGTTTTTT; CDR3aa: CASSPRGYPYEKLFF
d_gene: TRBD1; v_gene: TRBV3-1/TRBV3-2; abundance: NA; j_gene: TRBJ1-2; CDR3nt: TGTGCCAGCAGCCCGTGGACAGGGGGGTATGGCTACACCTTC; CDR3aa: CASSPWTGGYGYTF
d_gene: NA; v_gene: TRBV3-1/TRBV3-2; abundance: NA; j_gene: TRBJ2-7; CDR3nt: TGTGCCAGCAGCCAAGATAGCATTTTTGGGGTCGCCTACGAGCAGTACTTC; CDR3aa: CASSQDSIFGVAYEQYF
d_gene: NA; v_gene: TRBV3-1/TRBV3-2; abundance: NA; j_gene: TRBJ2-7; CDR3nt: TGTGCCAGCAGCCCAATCGTCCCGTACGAGCAGTACTTC; CDR3aa: CASSPIVPYEQYF
d_gene: TRBD2; v_gene: TRBV4-2; abundance: NA; j_gene: TRBJ2-2; CDR3nt: TGTGCCAGCAGCCAATCACGGGGAGGGACCGGGGAGCTGTTTTTT; CDR3aa: CASSQSRGGTGELFF
d_gene: TRBD1; v_gene: TRBV4-2; abundance: NA; j_gene: TRBJ1-1; CDR3nt: TGTGCCAGCAGCCGCCACAGGGGACAGACGAACACTGAAGCTTTCTTT; CDR3aa: CASSRHRGQTNTEAFF
d_gene: NA; v_gene: TRBV18; abundance: NA; j_gene: TRBJ1-5; CDR3nt: TGTGCCAGCTCACTCTTTGGTCATCAGCCCCAGCATTTT; CDR3aa: CASSLFGHQPQHF
d_gene: NA; v_gene: TRBV10-3; abundance: NA; j_gene: TRBJ1-1; CDR3nt: TGTGCCATCAGTGGGGCAGGGTCGGTCACTGAAGCTTTCTTT; CDR3aa: CAISGAGSVTEAFF
d_gene: TRBD1; v_gene: TRBV28; abundance: NA; j_gene: TRBJ1-2; CDR3nt: TGTGCCAGCAGTTTAGCGGGACAGGGTGGCTACACCTTC; CDR3aa: CASSLAGQGGYTF
d_gene: NA; v_gene: TRBV19; abundance: once; j_gene: TRBJ2-2; CDR3nt: TGTGCCAGTAGTTCCCGGCAGGACGACACCGGGGAGCTGTTTTTT; CDR3aa: CASSSRQDDTGELFF
d_gene: NA; v_gene: TRBV3-1/TRBV3-2; abundance: NA; j_gene: TRBJ2-6; CDR3nt: TGTGCCAGCAGCCAAGGGACAGACTCTGGGGCCAACGTCCTGACTTTC; CDR3aa: CASSQGTDSGANVLTF
d_gene: TRBD1; v_gene: TRBV6-1; abundance: NA; j_gene: TRBJ1-2; CDR3nt: TGTGCCAGCAGTGAAACAGACAGGGCTAACTATGGCTACACCTTC; CDR3aa: CASSETDRANYGYTF
d_gene: TRBD1; v_gene: TRBV28; abundance: NA; j_gene: TRBJ1-1; CDR3nt: TGTGCCAGCAGTAGGACAGGTGGGGAGGCTGAAGCTTTCTTT; CDR3aa: CASSRTGGEAEAFF
d_gene: TRBD2; v_gene: TRBV27; abundance: NA; j_gene: TRBJ2-4; CDR3nt: TGTGCCAGCAGCCTTATCCCCCCCACGGGACTAGTGGGGGCGGGTGCCAAAAACATTCAGTACTTC; CDR3aa: CASSLIPPTGLVGAGAKNIQYF
d_gene: TRBD1; v_gene: TRBV10-3; abundance: few; j_gene: TRBJ2-7; CDR3nt: TGTGCCATCAGTACCGGGACAGGGGAGTACGAGCAGTACTTC; CDR3aa: CAISTGTGEYEQYF
d_gene: TRBD1; v_gene: TRBV28; abundance: NA; j_gene: TRBJ1-4; CDR3nt: TGTGCCAGCAGTTTGACAACCCCGGGACAGAATCTTAAACTGTTTTTT; CDR3aa: CASSLTTPGQNLKLFF
d_gene: NA; v_gene: TRBV19; abundance: NA; j_gene: TRBJ1-6; CDR3nt: TGTGCCAGTAGTATTGGGTCGTCAGGGAGCTCCTATAATTCACCCCTCCACTTT; CDR3aa: CASSIGSSGSSYNSPLHF
d_gene: NA; v_gene: TRBV11-2; abundance: NA; j_gene: TRBJ1-1; CDR3nt: TGTGCCAGCAGCTCAGCCCTTCTGAGGGTCACCGAAGCTTTCTTT; CDR3aa: CASSSALLRVTEAFF
d_gene: NA; v_gene: TRBV11-2; abundance: NA; j_gene: TRBJ2-1; CDR3nt: TGTGCCAGCAGCTTAGATGGGAGGTCCTACAATGAGCAGTTCTTC; CDR3aa: CASSLDGRSYNEQFF
d_gene: NA; v_gene: TRBV13; abundance: NA; j_gene: TRBJ2-7; CDR3nt: TGTGCCAGCAGCTTAGGCGGGTACGAGCAGTACTTC; CDR3aa: CASSLGGYEQYF
d_gene: TRBD2; v_gene: TRBV5-1; abundance: NA; j_gene: TRBJ2-3; CDR3nt: TGCGCCAGCAACGTTCAGACTAGCCCCGCAGATACGCAGTATTTT; CDR3aa: CASNVQTSPADTQYF
d_gene: NA; v_gene: TRBV19; abundance: NA; j_gene: TRBJ2-7; CDR3nt: TGTGCCAGTAGACAGCAGGGGCAGCAGTACTTC; CDR3aa: CASRQQGQQYF
d_gene: NA; v_gene: TRBV28; abundance: NA; j_gene: TRBJ1-1; CDR3nt: TGTGCCAGCAGTCGGCCAGGGAACACTGAAGCTTTCTTT; CDR3aa: CASSRPGNTEAFF
d_gene: TRBD2; v_gene: TRBV6-2/TRBV6-3; abundance: NA; j_gene: TRBJ2-7; CDR3nt: TGTGCCAGCAGTTATAGGACTAGCGGGATCTACGAGCAGTACTTC; CDR3aa: CASSYRTSGIYEQYF
d_gene: NA; v_gene: TRBV7-9; abundance: NA; j_gene: TRBJ1-4; CDR3nt: TGTGCCAGCAGCCTGGACAGTACTAATGAAAAACTGTTTTTT; CDR3aa: CASSLDSTNEKLFF
d_gene: TRBD1; v_gene: TRBV3-1/TRBV3-2; abundance: NA; j_gene: TRBJ2-7; CDR3nt: TGTGCCAGCAGCCAAGAGGGACAGGTAGGATACGAGCAGTACTTC; CDR3aa: CASSQEGQVGYEQYF
d_gene: NA; v_gene: TRBV4-1; abundance: NA; j_gene: TRBJ1-6; CDR3nt: TGCGCCAGCTCCGATCGGCAGGGATGGTCACCCCTCCACTTT; CDR3aa: CASSDRQGWSPLHF
d_gene: NA; v_gene: TRBV14; abundance: NA; j_gene: TRBJ2-3; CDR3nt: TGTGCCAGCAGCCACGGTGTATTCGGGAGTGTAACAGATACGCAGTATTTT; CDR3aa: CASSHGVFGSVTDTQYF
d_gene: NA; v_gene: TRBV28; abundance: NA; j_gene: TRBJ1-2; CDR3nt: TGTGCCAGCACCCTCCGGCAGACCAATGGCTACACCTTC; CDR3aa: CASTLRQTNGYTF
d_gene: NA; v_gene: TRBV4-3; abundance: NA; j_gene: TRBJ2-1; CDR3nt: TGCGCCAGCAGCCAAGATTTCGCGGGACAGTACAATGAGCAGTTCTTC; CDR3aa: CASSQDFAGQYNEQFF
d_gene: NA; v_gene: TRBV6-5; abundance: NA; j_gene: TRBJ1-3; CDR3nt: TGTGCCAGCAGCACTTTTGGGGGCTCTGGAAACACCATATATTTT; CDR3aa: CASSTFGGSGNTIYF
d_gene: NA; v_gene: TRBV19; abundance: NA; j_gene: TRBJ2-1; CDR3nt: TGTGCCAGTAGTGCAGGGTGGAGTGAGCAGTTCTTC; CDR3aa: CASSAGWSEQFF
d_gene: NA; v_gene: TRBV18; abundance: NA; j_gene: TRBJ2-7; CDR3nt: TGTGCCAGCTCACCAGAGGGACTCCCCTACGAGCAGTACTTC; CDR3aa: CASSPEGLPYEQYF
d_gene: TRBD1; v_gene: TRBV7-2; abundance: NA; j_gene: TRBJ1-5; CDR3nt: TGTGCCAGCAGCCTAGGACAGGGTAATCAGCCCCAGCATTTT; CDR3aa: CASSLGQGNQPQHF
d_gene: NA; v_gene: TRBV3-1/TRBV3-2; abundance: NA; j_gene: TRBJ1-6; CDR3nt: TGTGCCAGCAGCCAAGCCGGACCCTATAATTCACCCCTCCACTTT; CDR3aa: CASSQAGPYNSPLHF
d_gene: NA; v_gene: TRBV28; abundance: NA; j_gene: TRBJ2-7; CDR3nt: TGTGCCAGCAGTCTCGCCGGGGAAAACGAGCAGTACTTC; CDR3aa: CASSLAGENEQYF
d_gene: NA; v_gene: TRBV30; abundance: once; j_gene: TRBJ1-6; CDR3nt: TGTGCCTGGAGTGTATTGGATTCACCCCTCCACTTT; CDR3aa: CAWSVLDSPLHF
d_gene: TRBD2; v_gene: TRBV18; abundance: NA; j_gene: TRBJ2-7; CDR3nt: TGTGCCAGCTCACCAAGGCTAGCGGGCGGCCACGAGCAGTACTTC; CDR3aa: CASSPRLAGGHEQYF
d_gene: NA; v_gene: TRBV7-3; abundance: NA; j_gene: TRBJ2-4; CDR3nt: TGTGCCAGCAGCTCCGGGACTCTGAAAAACATTCAGTACTTC; CDR3aa: CASSSGTLKNIQYF